The 22 T cell receptor beta chains listed next were all sequenced from one sample in a study of cytomegalovirus exposure and HLA in healthy donors. Primers for the PCR totalled 60 Vbeta and 13 Jbeta. Here immunoSEQ multiplex PCR was the method, and the copy in TCRdb shows in-frame clones only, minus some. The data contain 70,000 to 90,000 clones, roughly 77% of them singletons. Specimen: PBMCs. Receptors originate from a man aged 55 to 70 in good health and CMV-seronegative.

This chain links TRBV19 with TRBJ1-1; D is unclear. Germline V gene data show CDR1 as LNHDA and CDR2 as SQIVND (reference sequence). The CDR3 loop spans 14 amino acids. Trimming shortened V by 4 bases and J by 1 base, and 10 bases separated the two germline ends. The CDR3 here is CASSTGIKNTEAFF. CDR3 in DNA: TGTGCCAGTAGTACCGGGATAAAGAACACTGAAGCTTTCTTT.

The rearrangement links TRBV30 to TRBJ1-6; 10 bases line up with TRBD1. CDR1 is GTSNPN and CDR2 is SVGIG in the germline V gene (reference sequence). The CDR3 runs to 17 residues. V lost 1 base, J lost 1 base, and 4 bases stayed unmatched. Here the CDR3 reads CAWSAGDRGSYNSPLHF. DNA for the CDR3: TGTGCCTGGAGTGCAGGGGACAGGGGATCCTATAATTCACCCCTCCACTTT.

This chain connects TRBV15 to TRBJ1-4; possible D gene TRBD1, 6 bases. The germline CDR1 and CDR2 sequences are LNHNV and YYDKDF (reference sequence). The CDR3 contains 19 residues. The ends were cut back, 7 bases at V and 0 bases at J, with 24 bases in the middle. CDR3 region: CATKAAPARGGTTNEKLFF. In DNA form, the CDR3 reads TGTGCCACCAAAGCAGCACCCGCCAGGGGCGGCACAACTAATGAAAAACTGTTTTTT.

The chain couples TRBV19 to TRBJ2-7, with 9 bases matching TRBD1. CDR1 and CDR2 from the germline V gene are LNHDA and SQIVND (reference sequence). The CDR3 runs to 14 residues. V lost 5 bases and J lost 7; bases outside the gene matches: 9. The CDR3 nucleotides read TGTGCCAGTAGTTCCACAGGGGGCCTTCGGGAGCAGTACTTC. This sequence encodes CASSSTGGLREQYF.

A remark on this clone: It differs at one base from a far larger clone, so likely a read error. CDR3 DNA: TGTGCCAGCAGTGACCGGGAGAACACTGAAGCTTTCTTT. It yields the protein CASSDRENTEAFF. The chain is built from TRBV6-1 and TRBJ1-1; unclear D gene. The ends were cut back, 3 bases at V and 1 base at J, with 6 bases in the middle. Germline V gives CDR1 MNHNS, CDR2 SASEGT. The CDR3 extends over 13 amino acids.

The V call is TRBV6-1, the J call TRBJ2-3; no firm D call. Looked up from germline, CDR1 is MNHNS and CDR2 is SASEGT. Trimming pared 3 bases from V and 1 base from J, leaving 11 bases between. CDR3 length: 15 amino acids. Here the CDR3 reads CASSDRSRGTDTQYF. The CDR3 DNA is TGTGCCAGCAGTGACCGCTCTCGGGGCACAGATACGCAGTATTTT.

This chain uses TRBV6-6 with TRBJ1-2; no reliable D call. Looked up from germline, CDR1 is MNHNY and CDR2 is SVGAGI (reference sequence). Trimming left V 6 bases short and J 0 bases short, with 11 bases between. This CDR3 is built from 14 residues. CDR3 in amino acids: CASSLWSSNYGYTF. Here the CDR3 DNA reads TGTGCCAGCAGCCTATGGAGCTCTAACTATGGCTACACCTTC.

The genes are TRBV4-1 and TRBJ2-7, with D possibly TRBD1 on 6 matching bases. The CDR3 sequence is 14 residues long. From germline, CDR1 is MGHRA and CDR2 YSYEKL. V shed 3 bases and J shed 6 bases, with 15 bases lying between them. The CDR3 region is CASSQGQGGGEQYF. CDR3 DNA: TGCGCCAGCAGCCAGGGACAAGGTGGGGGCGAGCAGTACTTC.

The V call is TRBV28, the J call TRBJ1-2, with 8 nucleotides matching TRBD1. The germline CDR1 and CDR2 sequences are MDHEN and SYDVKM. The CDR3 consists of 15 residues. J gave up 6 bases and V 6 bases, and 12 bases lay outside the gene matches. The CDR3 DNA reads as TGTGCCAGCAGCCAGACTGGACAGGGTAATGATGGCTACACCTTC. Encoded protein: CASSQTGQGNDGYTF.

V usage is TRBV7-9 and J usage is TRBJ2-7; 9 positions match TRBD1. Losses at the gene ends were 4 bases for V and 2 bases for J; bases not matched to a gene: 6. Germline loops: CDR1 SEHNR, CDR2 FQNEAQ (reference sequence). This CDR3 is 15 amino acids long. The CDR3 loop is CASSSWGQGTYEQYF. The CDR3, as DNA: TGTGCCAGCAGCTCCTGGGGACAGGGAACCTACGAGCAGTACTTC.

The chain carries TRBV28 and TRBJ2-7, with a weak D call TRBD1 (6 bases). V shed 5 bases and J shed 0 bases, with 20 bases lying between them. This CDR3 region has 17 residues. In germline, CDR1 is MDHEN, CDR2 SYDVKM. The CDR3 DNA is TGTGCCAGCAGTACCCGGACAGCCAAAGCGGCCTCCTACGAGCAGTACTTC. Its translation is CASSTRTAKAASYEQYF.

J is TRBJ2-6 and V is TRBV4-1; the D gene is possibly TRBD1 (6 bases). V lost 2 bases and J 4 bases, leaving 15 bases between the germline ends. Germline-derived CDR1 and CDR2 are MGHRA and YSYEKL. The CDR3 length is 17 residues. The CDR3 reads CASSQSPGAAGANVLTF. CDR3 nucleotides: TGCGCCAGCAGCCAATCTCCAGGGGCAGCGGGGGCCAACGTCCTGACTTTC.

This sequence joins TRBV30 and TRBJ1-2; D ambiguous. There are 13 residues in the CDR3. Trimming left V 4 bases short and J 4 bases short, with 13 bases between. Germline V lookup: CDR1 GTSNPN, CDR2 SVGIG (reference sequence). This CDR3 is CAWMALGSYGYTF. Here the CDR3 DNA reads TGTGCCTGGATGGCCCTCGGGTCCTATGGCTACACCTTC.

The J gene is TRBJ2-3, the V gene TRBV11-3; 16 bases fit TRBD2. Per germline, CDR1 SGHNT and CDR2 YENEEA. Trimming removed 4 bases from V and 7 bases from J; junction bases left unmatched: 5. CDR3 length: 16 amino acids. CDR3 DNA: TGTGCCAGCAGCTCGGGACTAGCGGGGGGGCCACATACGCAGTATTTT. Translated: CASSSGLAGGPHTQYF. The entire variable domain, with the rest obtained from reference TRBV11-3 and TRBJ2-3, is as follows: EAGVVQSPRYKIIEKKQPVAFWCNPISGHNTLYWYLQNLGQGPELLIRYENEEAVDDSQLPKDRFSAERLKGVDSTLKIQPAELGDSAVYLCASSSGLAGGPHTQYFGPGTRLTVL.

The rearrangement links TRBV6-1 to TRBJ1-5, with D uncertain. This CDR3 contains 13 residues. Between the trimmed V and J ends, which lost 6 bases and 4 bases, there was a span of 10 bases. Germline V gene lookup returns CDR1 MNHNS and CDR2 SASEGT. The CDR3 protein is CASSAGWNQPQHF. For the CDR3, the DNA is TGTGCCAGCAGCGCCGGTTGGAATCAGCCCCAGCATTTT.

J is TRBJ1-2 and V is TRBV10-3; the D is unclear. The V gene lost 0 bases and the J gene lost 2 bases, with 10 bases spanning the gap. The germline CDR1 and CDR2 sequences are ENHRY and SYGVKD. This CDR3 contains 15 residues. DNA for the CDR3: TGTGCCATCAGTGAGTCGAATCCCAGGAACTATGGCTACACCTTC. This gives the protein CAISESNPRNYGYTF.

The rearrangement joins TRBV10-1 to TRBJ1-1; D is perhaps TRBD1 (6 bases). V was pared by 4 bases and J by 0 bases, with 15 bases between. Germline V gene data show CDR1 as WNHNN and CDR2 as SYGVQD (reference sequence). The length of the CDR3 is 16 residues. The DNA for the CDR3 is TGCGCCAGCAGTGCCTTCGCTGGACAGATGAACACTGAAGCTTTCTTT. The encoded protein is CASSAFAGQMNTEAFF.

This clone has only a few counts. The genes are TRBV9 and TRBJ2-3; TRBD2 might be the D (7 bases). Trimming removed 3 bases from V and 0 bases from J, with 14 bases in between. There are 16 residues in the CDR3. Germline CDR1 is SGDLS and CDR2 is YYNGEE. The CDR3 here is CASSAGGPTSTDTQYF. The DNA for the CDR3 is TGTGCCAGCAGCGCGGGGGGCCCTACTAGCACAGATACGCAGTATTTT.

The genes are TRBV9 and TRBJ2-1; TRBD2 might be the D (6 bases). The CDR3 is 16 amino acids. Germline CDR1 reads SGDLS; CDR2 reads YYNGEE. Trimming stripped 3 bases from V and 1 base from J, with 14 bases between. The CDR3 region has the DNA TGTGCCAGCAGCGCCCCCGGCGGGGCATCCTACAATGAGCAGTTCTTC. Its protein is CASSAPGGASYNEQFF.

The chain is built from TRBV19 and TRBJ2-5, with D maybe TRBD1 (6 bases). The CDR3 length is 12 residues. The V gene lost 4 bases and the J gene lost 5 bases, with 8 bases spanning the gap. Germline V gives CDR1 LNHDA, CDR2 SQIVND (reference sequence). CDR3 amino acids: CASSKRGETQYF. The CDR3 bases are TGTGCCAGTAGTAAGAGGGGGGAGACCCAGTACTTC.

This clone showed up just once. This chain connects TRBV7-9 to TRBJ1-1; D is possibly TRBD1 (6 bases). The length of the CDR3 is 16 residues. The ends were cut back, 1 base at V and 3 bases at J, with 15 bases in the middle. The germline gives CDR1 SEHNR, CDR2 FQNEAQ (reference sequence). The CDR3 sequence: CASSLVLYTGYTEAFF. Here the CDR3 DNA reads TGTGCCAGCAGCTTAGTCCTCTATACAGGGTACACTGAAGCTTTCTTT.

CDR3 sequence (DNA): TGTGCCAGCAGCCCGCAGGGCGTAGGATCACCCCTCCACTTT. Amino acid sequence: CASSPQGVGSPLHF. The V call is TRBV11-1, the J call TRBJ1-6; possible D gene TRBD1, 5 bases. Looked up from germline, CDR1 is SGHAT and CDR2 is FQDESV (reference sequence). The CDR3 runs 14 residues. Trimming shortened V by 5 bases and J by 10 bases, and 15 bases separated the two germline ends.